This T cell receptor beta chain appears in the sequencing data of a study of blood T cell repertoires in COVID-19. Study overall: Acute and convalescent COVID-19 samples came from the United States, Italy and Spain. T cells, B-cell-depleted T cells, or PBMCs provided the cDNA or gDNA that served as material.

This CDR3 contains 13 residues. Germline values: CDR1 MDHEN, CDR2 SYDVKM. Trimming stripped 2 bases from V and 4 bases from J, with 6 bases between. In the original analysis: Reference gene primer amplification in the assay estimated nucleated cell counts. Some clones are missing from TCRdb's copy, which holds only in-frame ones; the method was immunoSEQ multiplex PCR. V, J and clone size are those of that table, while D and trimming were read from the DNA. The table shows 45,000 to 65,000 clones, with 75% to 80% occurring only once. The chain carries TRBV28 and TRBJ1-5; D uncertain. Sequencing input: peripheral blood. The TCR comes from a man aged 65 to 79 with active or convalescent COVID-19. In DNA form, the CDR3 reads TGTGCCAGCAGTTTAGTTAGAAATCAGCCCCAGCATTTT. Translation gives CASSLVRNQPQHF.